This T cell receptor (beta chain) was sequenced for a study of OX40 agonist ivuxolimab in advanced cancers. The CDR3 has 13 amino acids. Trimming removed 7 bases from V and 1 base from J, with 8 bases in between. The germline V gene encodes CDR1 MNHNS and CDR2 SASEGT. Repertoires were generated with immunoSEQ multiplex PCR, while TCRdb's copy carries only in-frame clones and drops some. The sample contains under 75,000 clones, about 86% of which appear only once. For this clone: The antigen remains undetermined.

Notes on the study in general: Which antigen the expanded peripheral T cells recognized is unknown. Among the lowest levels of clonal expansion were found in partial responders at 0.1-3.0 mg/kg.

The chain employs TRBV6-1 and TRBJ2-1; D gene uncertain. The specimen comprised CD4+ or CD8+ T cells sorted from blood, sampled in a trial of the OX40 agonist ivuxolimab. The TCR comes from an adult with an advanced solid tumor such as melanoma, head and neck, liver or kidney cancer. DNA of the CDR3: TGTGCCAGCACCCGGACGTCCTACAATGAGCAGTTCTTC. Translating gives CASTRTSYNEQFF.